Below, 3 T cell receptor beta chains from the same sample are listed, as sequenced in a study of blood T cell repertoires in COVID-19. Measured with immunoSEQ multiplex PCR; TCRdb has only the in-frame clones, and not every one. This sample has more than 200,000 clones, with about 90% found just once. Sample: peripheral blood. All receptors come from a woman aged 45-65 years with acute or convalescent COVID-19.

The chain uses TRBV7-2 and TRBJ1-2, with D perhaps matching TRBD1 (6 bases). Germline loops: CDR1 SGHTA, CDR2 FQGNSA. The CDR3 is made up of 13 amino acids. Trimming pared 5 bases from V and 3 bases from J, leaving 10 bases between. The CDR3 region is CASSTQGDYGYTF. CDR3 nucleotide sequence: TGTGCCAGCAGCACACAGGGCGACTATGGCTACACCTTC.

The V call is TRBV5-4, the J call TRBJ2-3; D is unclear. CDR3 length: 13 residues. The germline CDR1 and CDR2 sequences are SGHNT and YYREEE (reference sequence). V lost 4 bases and J 2 bases, leaving 8 bases between the germline ends. CDR3: CASSPLPTDTQYF. In nucleotides, the CDR3 is TGTGCCAGCAGCCCCCTCCCCACAGATACGCAGTATTTT. Filled out from reference TRBV5-4 and TRBJ2-3, the complete variable domain reads ETGVTQSPTHLIKTRGQQVTLRCSSQSGHNTVSWYQQALGQGPQFIFQYYREEENGRGNFPPRFSGLQFPNYSSELNVNALELDDSALYLCASSPLPTDTQYFGPGTRLTVL.

The genes are TRBV27 and TRBJ1-1; perhaps TRBD1 as D (6 bases). CDR3 size: 13 residues. CDR1 and CDR2 from the germline V gene are MNHEY and SMNVEV (reference sequence). Trimming shortened V by 3 bases and J by 4 bases, and 9 bases separated the two germline ends. CDR3 coding DNA: TGTGCCAGCAGTTTGACAGGTGTCACTGAAGCTTTCTTT. Amino acid sequence: CASSLTGVTEAFF.